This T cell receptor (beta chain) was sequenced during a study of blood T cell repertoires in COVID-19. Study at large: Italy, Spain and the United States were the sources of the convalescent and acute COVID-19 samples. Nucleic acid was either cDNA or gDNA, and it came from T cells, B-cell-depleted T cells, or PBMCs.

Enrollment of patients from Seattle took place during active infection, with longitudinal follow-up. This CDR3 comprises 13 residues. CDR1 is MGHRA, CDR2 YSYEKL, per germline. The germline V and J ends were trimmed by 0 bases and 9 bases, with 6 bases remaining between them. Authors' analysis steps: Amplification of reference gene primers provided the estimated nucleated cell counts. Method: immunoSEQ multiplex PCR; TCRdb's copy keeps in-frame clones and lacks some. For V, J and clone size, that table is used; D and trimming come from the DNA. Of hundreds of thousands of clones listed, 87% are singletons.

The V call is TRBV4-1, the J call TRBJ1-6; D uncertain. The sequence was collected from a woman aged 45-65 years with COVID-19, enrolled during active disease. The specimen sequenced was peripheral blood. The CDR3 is CASSQDLSSPLHF. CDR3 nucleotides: TGCGCCAGCAGCCAAGATCTGAGTTCACCCCTCCACTTT.